This TCR beta chain was found in a study of blood T cell repertoires in COVID-19. Unmatched junction bases numbered 4, after V lost 6 bases and J lost 0 bases. The CDR3 runs to 14 residues. Looked up from germline, CDR1 is KGHSH and CDR2 is LQKENI. Clones were sequenced by immunoSEQ multiplex PCR, and TCRdb holds only the in-frame ones, with some missing. The sample includes about 110,000 clones, 71% of them seen just once. The clonotype originates from a human donor with acute or convalescent COVID-19. The donor label of this sample is uncertain. Source material: peripheral blood. The chain uses TRBV18 and TRBJ1-1; TRBD1 agrees at 7 bases. The CDR3 loop is CASSEGQLNTEAFF. Here the CDR3 DNA reads TGTGCCAGCTCGGAGGGACAGCTGAACACTGAAGCTTTCTTT.